Each of the 31 T cell receptor beta chains below was sequenced from the same sample in a study of blood T cell repertoires in COVID-19. Data came from immunoSEQ multiplex PCR; TCRdb stores just in-frame clones and leaves some out. The sample shows some 90,000 clones, approximately 82% of them seen only once. The sequencing input was peripheral blood. Receptors originate from a human donor in a cohort sampled during active COVID-19.

This chain connects TRBV12-3 or TRBV12-4 to TRBJ2-1; D is possibly TRBD2 (6 bases). The CDR3 loop spans 13 amino acids. Trimming took off 5 bases at V and 7 bases at J, with 12 bases between the two ends. The CDR3 DNA reads TGTGCCAGCAGTAAGGCTAGCGCAAATGAGCAGTTCTTC. Encoded protein: CASSKASANEQFF.

This clone showed up just once. The chain links TRBV28 to TRBJ2-3; D not certain. In germline, CDR1 is MDHEN, CDR2 SYDVKM. The CDR3 is made up of 14 amino acids. V was pared by 1 base and J by 6 bases, with 11 bases between. The CDR3 DNA reads TGTGCCAGCAGTTTATCCCCTCCGCGCGATACGCAGTATTTT. The encoded protein is CASSLSPPRDTQYF.

Only a few counts were recorded for this clone. The chain is built from TRBV15 and TRBJ2-7; the match to TRBD1 covers 9 bases. The ends lost 5 bases at V and 0 bases at J; junction bases unmatched: 5. The germline V gene has CDR1 LNHNV and CDR2 YYDKDF (reference sequence). This CDR3 contains 15 residues. CDR3 protein: CATSFGTGSSYEQYF. CDR3 bases: TGTGCCACCAGCTTCGGGACAGGGAGCTCCTACGAGCAGTACTTC.

The chain is built from TRBV7-2 and TRBJ2-3; 7 bases align to TRBD1. Trimming at V came to 2 bases and at J to 3 bases, leaving 5 bases not matched to a gene. This CDR3 is built from 15 residues. Germline values: CDR1 SGHTA, CDR2 FQGNSA. CDR3: CASSLRTGGTDTQYF. As DNA, the CDR3 is TGTGCCAGCAGCTTACGGACAGGTGGGACAGATACGCAGTATTTT.

CDR3: CASSQPPGTQYF. The CDR3 DNA follows: TGTGCCAGCAGCCAACCCCCCGGGACCCAGTACTTC. The V call is TRBV3-1 (or the pseudogene TRBV3-2), the J call TRBJ2-5; D not certain. Germline V CDR1 and CDR2: LGHDT, YNNKEL (reference sequence). The CDR3 consists of 12 residues. Trimming left V 2 bases short and J 7 bases short, with 8 bases between.

V is TRBV5-6 and J is TRBJ2-3; TRBD2 agrees at 15 bases. The CDR3 spans 17 residues. CDR1 is SGHDT and CDR2 is YYEEEE in the germline V gene. V was clipped by 4 bases and J by 5 bases; unmatched bases: 8. CDR3 sequence reads: CASSPGLAGGQGDTQYF. For the CDR3, the DNA is TGTGCCAGCAGCCCCGGACTAGCGGGGGGGCAGGGAGATACGCAGTATTTT.

This chain joins TRBV5-1 and TRBJ2-1; 10 bases line up with TRBD2. The CDR3 covers 15 residues. CDR1 is SGHRS, CDR2 YFSETQ, per germline. The J segment lost 4 bases and the V segment lost 0 bases, leaving 1 base of the junction unmatched. CDR3 sequence (DNA): TGCGCCAGCAGCTTGGAACTAGCGGGATACAATGAGCAGTTCTTC. This codes for CASSLELAGYNEQFF. Full variable domain (missing parts from reference TRBV5-1 and TRBJ2-1): KAGVTQTPRYLIKTRGQQVTLSCSPISGHRSVSWYQQTPGQGLQFLFEYFSETQRNKGNFPGRFSGRQFSNSRSEMNVSTLELGDSALYLCASSLELAGYNEQFFGPGTRLTVL.

The chain employs TRBV3-1 (or the pseudogene TRBV3-2) and TRBJ1-1, with D perhaps matching TRBD1 (5 bases). CDR3 length: 14 amino acids. Germline V lookup: CDR1 LGHDT, CDR2 YNNKEL (reference sequence). V was shortened by 0 bases and J by 10 bases, with 15 bases between the two germline ends. CDR3 nucleotides: TGTGCCAGCAGCCAAGATCTTTTTGGGGCGCGAGCTTTCTTT. Its protein product is CASSQDLFGARAFF.

This chain connects TRBV3-1 (or the pseudogene TRBV3-2) to TRBJ2-6, with D perhaps TRBD2 (5 bases). The germline V gene has CDR1 LGHDT and CDR2 YNNKEL (reference sequence). The CDR3 covers 15 residues. V lost 2 bases to trimming and J lost 1 base, with 6 bases between them. The chain's CDR3 is CASSQTSSGANVLTF. DNA for the CDR3: TGTGCCAGCAGCCAAACTAGTTCTGGGGCCAACGTCCTGACTTTC.

The DNA of the CDR3 is TGTGCCAGCAGTTCCGAACAGGGAGGGAGGCTCCCTGAAGCTTTCTTT. It translates to CASSSEQGGRLPEAFF. V gene TRBV27 combines with J gene TRBJ1-1; D possibly corresponds to TRBD1 (6 bases). With 4 bases removed from V and 6 bases from J, the gap between germline ends came to 21 bases. The length of the CDR3 is 16 residues. Germline lookup yields CDR1 MNHEY and CDR2 SMNVEV (reference sequence).

This clone was observed a handful of times. The chain recombines TRBV5-1 with TRBJ2-6; possible D gene TRBD2, 6 bases. The CDR3 totals 15 residues. Germline CDR1 reads SGHRS; CDR2 reads YFSETQ. V was trimmed by 2 bases and J by 0 bases, leaving 6 bases between them. This CDR3 is CASSFGGSGANVLTF. As DNA, the CDR3 is TGCGCCAGCAGCTTCGGGGGCTCTGGGGCCAACGTCCTGACTTTC.

The V and J genes are TRBV13 and TRBJ2-2, with D perhaps matching TRBD2 (5 bases). Per the germline V gene, CDR1 is PRHDT and CDR2 is FYEKMQ (reference sequence). V lost 7 bases and J lost 4, with 13 bases in between. The CDR3 is 14 residues long. CDR3 DNA sequence: TGTGCCAGCATGCGGGTCAGGACCACCGGGGAGCTGTTTTTT. It codes for CASMRVRTTGELFF.

V gene TRBV6-6 combines with J gene TRBJ1-5; 7 nucleotides match TRBD1. CDR3 length: 14 residues. V trimming: 6 bases; J trimming: 4 bases; junction bases outside the gene matches: 6. Germline V gives CDR1 MNHNY, CDR2 SVGAGI (reference sequence). The CDR3 here is CASSLGTANQPQHF. The CDR3 DNA reads as TGTGCCAGCAGCCTAGGGACAGCAAATCAGCCCCAGCATTTT.

This clone has just one count. The chain couples TRBV5-1 to TRBJ2-3; 7 bases match TRBD2. CDR3 length equals 15 residues. The V gene's germline CDR1 is SGHRS and CDR2 YFSETQ. The V gene end was trimmed by 3 bases and the J gene end by 8 bases; junction bases not matched to a gene: 12. The CDR3 here is CASSSSEHGGTTQYF. In nucleotides, the CDR3 is TGCGCCAGCAGCTCCTCTGAGCACGGGGGGACTACGCAGTATTTT.

The rearrangement links TRBV5-4 to TRBJ1-6; 7 nucleotides align to TRBD1. The CDR3 runs 17 residues. Germline trimming cut 2 bases from V and 0 bases from J; bases unmatched to any gene: 5. The germline V gene encodes CDR1 SGHNT and CDR2 YYREEE (reference sequence). DNA for the CDR3: TGTGCCAGCAGCTTTTACAGGGGAGGCTCCTATAATTCACCCCTCCACTTT. Its protein is CASSFYRGGSYNSPLHF.

About this clone: Other DNA variants within this sample encode the same CDR3. The chain uses TRBV5-5 and TRBJ2-7, with D unresolved. The ends were cut back, 2 bases at V and 0 bases at J, with 9 bases in the middle. This CDR3 contains 14 residues. Germline loops: CDR1 SGHKS, CDR2 YYEKEE (reference sequence). The CDR3 DNA sequence: TGTGCCAGCAGCTTACCAGTAAGCTCCTACGAGCAGTACTTC. Translated, it gives CASSLPVSSYEQYF.

The chain recombines TRBV18 with TRBJ2-1; 10 positions match TRBD2. The CDR3 spans 16 residues. Germline values: CDR1 KGHSH, CDR2 LQKENI. J lost 6 bases, V lost 5 bases, and 10 bases had no gene match. CDR3 residues: CASSSTSGMLGNEQFF. DNA of the CDR3: TGTGCCAGCTCATCTACTAGCGGGATGTTGGGCAATGAGCAGTTCTTC.

The chain carries TRBV5-1 and TRBJ2-7, with 10 bases lining up with TRBD1. Trimming cost V 4 bases and J 2 bases; bases outside gene matches: 6. The CDR3 is 15 residues long. Germline V lookup: CDR1 SGHRS, CDR2 YFSETQ. The CDR3 spells CASSNRDRGAYEQYF. The CDR3 nucleotides are TGCGCCAGCAGCAACCGGGACAGGGGCGCCTACGAGCAGTACTTC. Full variable domain (rest looked up from reference TRBV5-1 and TRBJ2-7): KAGVTQTPRYLIKTRGQQVTLSCSPISGHRSVSWYQQTPGQGLQFLFEYFSETQRNKGNFPGRFSGRQFSNSRSEMNVSTLELGDSALYLCASSNRDRGAYEQYFGPGTRLTVT.

The rearrangement joins TRBV7-9 to TRBJ2-1; the D is unclear. The CDR3 has 19 amino acids. Per the germline V gene, CDR1 is SEHNR and CDR2 is FQNEAQ (reference sequence). Trimming took off 2 bases at V and 5 bases at J, with 25 bases between the two ends. CDR3 nucleotide sequence: TGTGCCAGCAGCTTAAGTTTAGCTGTAAATTCAGCAATGAACAATGAGCAGTTCTTC. This codes for CASSLSLAVNSAMNNEQFF.

V and J are TRBV24-1 and TRBJ2-3; 7 nucleotides match TRBD1. The CDR3 length is 16 residues. Germline values: CDR1 KGHDR, CDR2 SFDVKD. V dropped 4 bases and J dropped 4; count of bases not matched to a gene: 10. The CDR3 sequence is CATSDQGPQGADTQYF. The CDR3, as DNA: TGTGCCACCAGTGACCAGGGACCCCAGGGGGCAGATACGCAGTATTTT.

V gene TRBV5-1 combines with J gene TRBJ2-6, with 7 bases identical to TRBD1. CDR3 size: 17 residues. V lost 4 bases and J lost 1; bases outside the gene matches: 8. Germline assignment: CDR1 SGHRS and CDR2 YFSETQ. CDR3 loop: CASSHGTAPSGANVLTF. CDR3 bases: TGCGCCAGCAGCCACGGGACAGCCCCTTCTGGGGCCAACGTCCTGACTTTC.

This clone was found a few times. This rearrangement joins TRBV27 to TRBJ2-7; D not certain. V was pared by 8 bases and J by 6 bases, with 23 bases between. Germline CDR1 and CDR2: MNHEY and SMNVEV (reference sequence). The CDR3 has 15 amino acids. CDR3 sequence: CASAEVGRPYGEQYF. CDR3 in DNA: TGTGCCAGCGCCGAGGTTGGCAGACCGTACGGCGAGCAGTACTTC.

CDR3 nucleotides: TGCGCCAGCAGCCAAGAGGCGCCCGACGGGGGGAACACCGGGGAGCTGTTTTTT. This sequence encodes CASSQEAPDGGNTGELFF. V and J are TRBV4-1 and TRBJ2-2; possibly TRBD2 for D (6 bases). The length of the CDR3 is 18 residues. Germline V lookup: CDR1 MGHRA, CDR2 YSYEKL. V gave up 0 bases and J gave up 1 base, with 15 bases separating them.

The chain joins TRBV7-2 to TRBJ2-1; D is possibly TRBD1 (5 bases). The V gene lost 2 bases and the J gene lost 0 bases, with 8 bases spanning the gap. The germline V gene has CDR1 SGHTA and CDR2 FQGNSA. This CDR3 has 15 amino acids. For the CDR3, the DNA is TGTGCCAGCAGCTTACCAGGGCCCTCCTACAATGAGCAGTTCTTC. It specifies CASSLPGPSYNEQFF. The whole variable domain, remainder taken from reference TRBV7-2 and TRBJ2-1, is GAGVSQSPSNKVTEKGKDVELRCDPISGHTALYWYRQSLGQGLEFLIYFQGNSAPDKSGLPSDRFSAERTGGSVSTLTIQRTQQEDSAVYLCASSLPGPSYNEQFFGPGTRLTVL.

A remark on this clone: One end of the junction is discordant with germline, which a read error may explain. V is TRBV4-2 and J is TRBJ1-1; 7 nucleotides agree with TRBD1. CDR3 length equals 16 residues. CDR1 LGHNA and CDR2 YNFKEQ come from the germline V gene. The CDR3 region has the DNA TGTGCCAGCAGCAAAGAATTGGACAGGATCTTAGCTGAAGCTTTCTTT. Amino acid sequence: CASSKELDRILAEAFF.

CDR3 sequence: CATSVRGAGDTQYF. CDR3 in DNA: TGTGCCACCAGCGTCCGGGGGGCGGGAGATACGCAGTATTTT. The chain employs TRBV15 and TRBJ2-3, with a tentative D call TRBD2 (7 bases). Germline V CDR1 and CDR2: LNHNV, YYDKDF (reference sequence). V dropped 5 bases and J dropped 5 bases, with 14 bases sitting between them. The CDR3 loop spans 14 amino acids.

This clone has just a few counts. The rearrangement uses TRBV7-2 and TRBJ1-2; maybe TRBD1 (6 bases). The CDR3 totals 14 residues. Germline loops: CDR1 SGHTA, CDR2 FQGNSA. Trimming stripped 0 bases from V and 7 bases from J, with 12 bases between. This CDR3 reads CASSLAAGESGYTF. DNA of the CDR3: TGTGCCAGCAGCTTAGCTGCAGGGGAAAGTGGCTACACCTTC.

The gene calls are TRBV7-2 and TRBJ2-5, with 7 bases identical to TRBD1. V dropped 6 bases and J dropped 2; count of bases not matched to a gene: 9. Germline CDR1 reads SGHTA; CDR2 reads FQGNSA. This CDR3 is 15 amino acids long. DNA for the CDR3: TGTGCCAGCAGTGATGGGACAGTCTTGCAAGAGACCCAGTACTTC. It specifies CASSDGTVLQETQYF.

The gene calls are TRBV28 and TRBJ1-4; D perhaps matches TRBD1 (6 bases). The V end was cut by 6 bases, the J end by 8 bases, with 16 bases between. The CDR3 runs 14 residues. Germline V gives CDR1 MDHEN, CDR2 SYDVKM. The DNA of the CDR3 is TGTGCCAGCAGCGTACAGGGTTCCGGGGAAAAACTGTTTTTT. It translates to CASSVQGSGEKLFF.

The CDR3 sequence is CASSSPDGRNEDEQFF. CDR3 DNA: TGTGCCAGCAGTTCACCGGACGGGAGAAACGAGGATGAGCAGTTCTTC. The chain links TRBV27 to TRBJ2-1, with a tentative D call TRBD2 (6 bases). The CDR3 has 16 amino acids. Germline CDR1 and CDR2: MNHEY and SMNVEV (reference sequence). V lost 4 bases and J lost 8, with 21 bases in between.

The chain recombines TRBV2 with TRBJ2-7; D perhaps matches TRBD1 (5 bases). Germline loops: CDR1 SNHLY, CDR2 FYNNEI. This CDR3 has 11 residues. V was shortened by 8 bases and J by 13 bases, with 18 bases between the two germline ends. The CDR3 protein is CASGKDIGHYF. CDR3 nucleotides: TGTGCCAGCGGAAAGGACATCGGGCATTACTTC.